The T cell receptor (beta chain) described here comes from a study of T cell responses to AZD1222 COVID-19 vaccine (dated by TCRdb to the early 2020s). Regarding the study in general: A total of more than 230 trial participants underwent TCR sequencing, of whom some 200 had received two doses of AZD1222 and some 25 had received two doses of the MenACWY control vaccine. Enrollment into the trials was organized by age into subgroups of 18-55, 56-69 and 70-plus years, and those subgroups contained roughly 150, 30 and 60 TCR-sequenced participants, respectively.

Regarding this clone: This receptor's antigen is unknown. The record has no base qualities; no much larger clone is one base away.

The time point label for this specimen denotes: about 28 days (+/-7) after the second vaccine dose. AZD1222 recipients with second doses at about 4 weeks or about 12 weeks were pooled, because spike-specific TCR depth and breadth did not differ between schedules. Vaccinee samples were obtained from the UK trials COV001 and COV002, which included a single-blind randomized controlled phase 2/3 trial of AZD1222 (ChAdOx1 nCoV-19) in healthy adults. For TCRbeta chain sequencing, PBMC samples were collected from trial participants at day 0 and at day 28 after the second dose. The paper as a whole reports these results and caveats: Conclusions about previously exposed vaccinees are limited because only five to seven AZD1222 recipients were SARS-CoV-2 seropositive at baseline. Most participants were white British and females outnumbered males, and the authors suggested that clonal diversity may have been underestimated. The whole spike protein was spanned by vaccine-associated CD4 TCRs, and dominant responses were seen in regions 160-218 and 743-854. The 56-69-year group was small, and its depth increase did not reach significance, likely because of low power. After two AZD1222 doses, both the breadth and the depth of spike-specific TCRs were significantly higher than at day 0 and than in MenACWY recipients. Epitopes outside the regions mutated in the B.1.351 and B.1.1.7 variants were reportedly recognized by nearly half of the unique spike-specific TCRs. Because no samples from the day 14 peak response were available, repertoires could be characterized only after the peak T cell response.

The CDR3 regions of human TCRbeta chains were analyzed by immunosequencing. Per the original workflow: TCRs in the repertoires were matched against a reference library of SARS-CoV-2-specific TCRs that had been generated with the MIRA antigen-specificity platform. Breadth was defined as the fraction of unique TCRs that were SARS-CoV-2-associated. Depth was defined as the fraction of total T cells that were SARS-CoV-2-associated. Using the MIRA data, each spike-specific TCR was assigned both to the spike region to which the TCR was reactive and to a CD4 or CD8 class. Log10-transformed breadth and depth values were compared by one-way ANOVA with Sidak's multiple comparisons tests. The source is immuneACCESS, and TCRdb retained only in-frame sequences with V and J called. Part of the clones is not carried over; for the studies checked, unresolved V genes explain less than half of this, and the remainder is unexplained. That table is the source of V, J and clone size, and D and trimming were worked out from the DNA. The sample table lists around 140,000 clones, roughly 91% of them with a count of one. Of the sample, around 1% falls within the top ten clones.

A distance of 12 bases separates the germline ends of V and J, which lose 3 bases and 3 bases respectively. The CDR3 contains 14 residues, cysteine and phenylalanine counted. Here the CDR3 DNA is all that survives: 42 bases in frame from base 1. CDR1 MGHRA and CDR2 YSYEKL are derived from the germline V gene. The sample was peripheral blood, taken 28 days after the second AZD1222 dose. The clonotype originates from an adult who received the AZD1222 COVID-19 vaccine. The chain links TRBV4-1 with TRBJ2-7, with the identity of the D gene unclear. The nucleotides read TGCGCCAGCAGCCACCTCTTCCGTAGCTACGAGCAGTACTTC. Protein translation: CASSHLFRSYEQYF.